Following are 17 T cell receptor beta chains from one sample sequenced in a study of cytomegalovirus exposure and HLA in healthy donors (dated by TCRdb to between 2016 and 2019). The library came from the immunoSEQ multiplex PCR assay. For the multiplex PCR, a mixture combining 60 forward primers for TCR Vbeta segments and 13 reverse primers for TCR Jbeta segments was used. Held by TCRdb, this immuneACCESS table contains in-frame sequences only and omits some clones. Under half of the omission traces to an unresolved V gene where checked; the cause of the rest is unknown. The sample table contains some 100,000 clones; only one count was recorded for about 75% of them. The ten largest clones take up about 4.4% of the sample. The source material was PBMCs. These receptors were collected from a woman under 30 in good health and CMV-seropositive.

The CDR3 reads CAIGSNYGYTF. For the CDR3, the DNA is TGTGCCATCGGTAGTAACTATGGCTACACCTTC. The V gene is TRBV28, the J gene TRBJ1-2; D not resolved. The CDR3 is made up of 11 amino acids. CDR1 MDHEN and CDR2 SYDVKM come from the germline V gene. The V gene lost 10 bases and the J gene lost 1 base, with 7 bases spanning the gap.

This clone was counted between two and nine times. The rearrangement links TRBV2 to TRBJ2-1, with 8 bases aligning to TRBD2. Germline-derived CDR1 and CDR2 are SNHLY and FYNNEI. The CDR3 is made up of 13 amino acids. J gave up 9 bases and V 6 bases, and 7 bases lay outside the gene matches. The chain's CDR3 is CASRTSVGAEQFF. For the CDR3, the DNA is TGTGCCAGCAGGACTAGCGTGGGGGCTGAGCAGTTCTTC.

This clone was counted between two and nine times. This chain connects TRBV10-1 to TRBJ1-4, with 7 bases matching TRBD1. The CDR3 contains 15 residues. Germline CDR1 and CDR2: WNHNN and SYGVQD (reference sequence). J was trimmed by 8 bases and V by 6 bases; bases with no gene match: 12. The CDR3 nucleotides read TGCGCCAGCAGATTACAGGGGCCGAATCAAGAAAAACTGTTTTTT. This encodes CASRLQGPNQEKLFF.

The rearrangement links TRBV6-5 to TRBJ1-2, with TRBD1 identical over 9 bases. V lost 8 bases and J lost 4; bases outside the gene matches: 11. Germline CDR1 MNHEY, CDR2 SVGAGI. The CDR3 loop spans 15 amino acids. CDR3 DNA sequence: TGTGCCAGCCGACAGGGGGAAAGTCGGGGCTATGGCTACACCTTC. This encodes CASRQGESRGYGYTF.

The chain links TRBV9 to TRBJ1-4; possible D gene TRBD1, 5 bases. V shed 3 bases and J shed 5 bases, with 14 bases lying between them. Germline V CDR1 and CDR2: SGDLS, YYNGEE. This CDR3 has 15 amino acids. The CDR3 nucleotides read TGTGCCAGCAGCGGGCTAGGGGCGGGGAATGAAAAACTGTTTTTT. It specifies CASSGLGAGNEKLFF.

The CDR3 region has the DNA TGCGCCAGCAGCCAAGCATTGGGACAGGGAGCCTACGAGCAGTACTTC. This translates into CASSQALGQGAYEQYF. This sequence joins TRBV4-3 and TRBJ2-7, with 9 positions matching TRBD1. J was trimmed by 2 bases and V by 1 base; bases with no gene match: 6. The CDR3 runs to 16 residues. Germline CDR1 LGHNA, CDR2 YSLEER.

This clone was seen a single time. The chain joins TRBV19 to TRBJ1-3; D is undetermined. This CDR3 is built from 16 residues. Germline-derived CDR1 and CDR2 are LNHDA and SQIVND (reference sequence). Trimming pared 2 bases from V and 3 bases from J, leaving 14 bases between. The CDR3 coding sequence is TGTGCCAGTAGTATAACCGGGGTGAATGATGGAAACACCATATATTTT. It yields the protein CASSITGVNDGNTIYF.

This clone appeared a few times. The V and J genes are TRBV27 and TRBJ2-7, with a tentative D call TRBD2 (5 bases). Germline CDR1 MNHEY, CDR2 SMNVEV (reference sequence). The CDR3 is 14 residues long. V gave up 3 bases and J gave up 4 bases, with 13 bases separating them. CDR3 DNA sequence: TGTGCCAGCAGTTTGGTAAAGGAGCGGTACGAGCAGTACTTC. As protein: CASSLVKERYEQYF.

The genes are TRBV6-5 and TRBJ2-3, with 9 bases matching TRBD1. CDR1 MNHEY and CDR2 SVGAGI come from the germline V gene. The V gene end was trimmed by 2 bases and the J gene end by 6 bases; junction bases not matched to a gene: 3. This CDR3 has 14 residues. The CDR3 is CASSYNRGLDTQYF. CDR3 in DNA: TGTGCCAGCAGTTACAACAGGGGGCTTGATACGCAGTATTTT.

This clone was counted between two and nine times. The J gene is TRBJ1-1, the V gene TRBV6-1; 9 nucleotides line up with TRBD1. J gave up 1 base and V 7 bases, and 4 bases lay outside the gene matches. The CDR3 runs to 14 residues. Germline V gene lookup returns CDR1 MNHNS and CDR2 SASEGT. CDR3 amino acids: CASTRDRANTEAFF. CDR3 nucleotide sequence: TGTGCCAGCACCAGGGACAGGGCGAACACTGAAGCTTTCTTT.

The chain has TRBV18 and TRBJ2-1; no firm D call. V lost 2 bases and J 5 bases, leaving 4 bases between the germline ends. Per germline, CDR1 KGHSH and CDR2 LQKENI. CDR3 length: 12 residues. The CDR3 sequence is CASSPADNEQFF. In DNA form, the CDR3 reads TGTGCCAGCTCACCAGCAGACAATGAGCAGTTCTTC.

V and J are TRBV7-6 and TRBJ2-3; TRBD2 agrees at 8 bases. Germline lookup yields CDR1 SGHVS and CDR2 FNYEAQ. The CDR3 consists of 12 residues. The trim removed 5 bases at V and 12 bases at J, leaving 7 bases unmatched. In DNA, the CDR3 is TGTGCCAGCAGCCCCGGGACTAGGGGCCAGTATTTT. It yields the protein CASSPGTRGQYF.

The chain couples TRBV4-2 to TRBJ2-3; 7 bases fit TRBD2. Trimming cost V 0 bases and J 2 bases; bases outside gene matches: 8. Germline V gives CDR1 LGHNA, CDR2 YNFKEQ. The CDR3 is 17 residues long. The chain's CDR3 is CASSQEYSSGTTDTQYF. As DNA, the CDR3 is TGTGCCAGCAGCCAAGAGTACAGCAGCGGGACCACAGATACGCAGTATTTT.

The chain employs TRBV7-9 and TRBJ2-3; 13 positions agree with TRBD2. The CDR3 is 17 amino acids. With 1 base clipped from V and 2 bases from J, the junction kept 3 bases outside the gene matches. The germline CDR1 and CDR2 sequences are SEHNR and FQNEAQ (reference sequence). CDR3 sequence reads: CASSLGGLAGLTDTQYF. The CDR3 nucleotides are TGTGCCAGCAGCTTAGGGGGACTAGCGGGACTCACAGATACGCAGTATTTT.

The chain couples TRBV7-2 to TRBJ1-1; 11 nucleotides line up with TRBD1. The junction had 7 bases not matched to a gene; V was cut back by 3 bases and J by 7 bases. CDR3 length: 15 residues. Germline CDR1 and CDR2: SGHTA and FQGNSA. The CDR3 coding sequence is TGTGCCAGCAGCTTGGCCGGGACAGGGGGAGTTGAAGCTTTCTTT. Amino acid sequence: CASSLAGTGGVEAFF. The full variable domain, rest sourced from reference TRBV7-2 and TRBJ1-1, is GAGVSQSPSNKVTEKGKDVELRCDPISGHTALYWYRQSLGQGLEFLIYFQGNSAPDKSGLPSDRFSAERTGGSVSTLTIQRTQQEDSAVYLCASSLAGTGGVEAFFGQGTRLTVV.

This sequence joins TRBV7-9 and TRBJ1-2, with D perhaps TRBD1 (6 bases). This CDR3 comprises 13 residues. Between the trimmed V and J ends, which lost 6 bases and 4 bases, there was a span of 12 bases. The germline CDR1 and CDR2 sequences are SEHNR and FQNEAQ (reference sequence). The CDR3 sequence is CASRPGTSYGYTF. The CDR3 region has the DNA TGTGCCAGCAGACCCGGGACAAGCTATGGCTACACCTTC.

The V gene is TRBV18, the J gene TRBJ2-3, with 9 positions matching TRBD1. This CDR3 is 14 amino acids long. Germline CDR1 and CDR2: KGHSH and LQKENI. V was pared by 7 bases and J by 3 bases, with 5 bases of the junction left unmatched. CDR3 protein: CASFPGQGTDTQYF. CDR3 bases: TGTGCCAGCTTCCCGGGACAGGGAACAGATACGCAGTATTTT.